This T cell receptor (beta chain) was sequenced in a study of blood T cell repertoires in COVID-19. V was pared by 11 bases and J by 5 bases, with 16 bases between. The CDR3 totals 13 residues. The V gene's germline CDR1 is SEHNR and CDR2 FQNEAQ (reference sequence). Some clones are missing from TCRdb's copy, which holds only in-frame ones; the method was immunoSEQ multiplex PCR. The sample yields roughly 52,000 clones, over 70% seen once. Sequenced input: peripheral blood. The V call is TRBV7-9, the J call TRBJ2-1; D may be TRBD2 (7 bases). The sequence was collected from a human donor in a cohort sampled during active COVID-19. Written as DNA, the CDR3 is TGTGCCTTCGGGGGGCAAGGGAACAATGAGCAGTTCTTC. This gives the protein CAFGGQGNNEQFF.